This T cell receptor (beta chain) was profiled in a study of T cell changes during pregnancy in multiple sclerosis. The protocol was immunoSEQ multiplex PCR, while the TCRdb copy is restricted to in-frame clones and leaves out a portion. In the table there are tens of thousands of clones, approximately 90% of which are singletons. CDR1 is SGHRS and CDR2 is YFSETQ in the germline V gene. Trimming cost V 0 bases and J 2 bases, with 5 bases left between them. The CDR3 runs 13 residues. The material was CD4+ T cells from peripheral blood mononuclear cells, obtained in the first trimester of pregnancy. The chain combines TRBV5-1 with TRBJ1-2, with D maybe TRBD1 (5 bases). This receptor was taken from a female donor with multiple sclerosis, enrolled in a pregnancy study. The CDR3 loop is CASSLGTNYGYTF. The CDR3 coding sequence is TGCGCCAGCAGCTTGGGGACAAACTATGGCTACACCTTC.